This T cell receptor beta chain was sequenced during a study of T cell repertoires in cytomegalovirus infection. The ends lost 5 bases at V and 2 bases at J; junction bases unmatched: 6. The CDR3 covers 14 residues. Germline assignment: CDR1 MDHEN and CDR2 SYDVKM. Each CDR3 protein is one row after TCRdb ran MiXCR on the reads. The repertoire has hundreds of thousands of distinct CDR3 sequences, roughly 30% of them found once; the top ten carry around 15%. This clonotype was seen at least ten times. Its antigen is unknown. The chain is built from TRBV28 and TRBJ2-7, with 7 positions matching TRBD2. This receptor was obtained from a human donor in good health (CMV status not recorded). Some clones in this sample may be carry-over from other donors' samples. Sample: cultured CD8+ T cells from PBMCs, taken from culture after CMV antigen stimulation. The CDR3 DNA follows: TGTGCCAGCAGTCCCCTTGGGGGGGCCTACGAGCAGTACGTC. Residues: CASSPLGGAYEQYV.